This T cell receptor beta chain was identified in a study of cytotoxic CD8 clonotypes in ibrutinib-treated CLL. Turning to the study itself: IGHV unmutated 17 to 18; relapsed/refractory about a dozen; treatment-naive more than 14.

About this clone itself: The antigen is not known.

The ends lost 3 bases at V and 2 bases at J; junction bases unmatched: 5. Germline V gene data show CDR1 as SGHTA and CDR2 as FQGTGA. CDR3 length: 17 residues. Findings of the study overall: On treatment, the uncommon public clonotypes contracted or remained stable. Against age-matched healthy donors, baseline clonality ran higher and tracked circulating CD8+ T-cell counts.

Target depth was 1 in 200,000 to 1 in 1 million T cells, about 10x per clonotype. Generated by immunoSEQ multiplex PCR, the TCRdb table keeps only in-frame clones and is missing some. The repertoire holds roughly 180,000 clones, with 84% as singletons. This sequence was found in a human donor with chronic lymphocytic leukemia. Sequences were derived from PBMCs, sampled after 24 months of ibrutinib treatment. The rearrangement uses TRBV7-3 and TRBJ2-6, with TRBD2 matching over 9 bases. CDR3: CASSFAGGPTGANVLTF. The CDR3 DNA follows: TGTGCCAGCAGCTTTGCGGGAGGGCCCACTGGGGCCAACGTCCTGACTTTC. The full variable domain, with the rest looked up from reference TRBV7-3 and TRBJ2-6, is GAGVSQTPSNKVTEKGKYVELRCDPISGHTALYWYRQSLGQGPEFLIYFQGTGAADDSGLPNDRFFAVRPEGSVSTLKIQRTERGDSAVYLCASSFAGGPTGANVLTFGAGSRLTVL.